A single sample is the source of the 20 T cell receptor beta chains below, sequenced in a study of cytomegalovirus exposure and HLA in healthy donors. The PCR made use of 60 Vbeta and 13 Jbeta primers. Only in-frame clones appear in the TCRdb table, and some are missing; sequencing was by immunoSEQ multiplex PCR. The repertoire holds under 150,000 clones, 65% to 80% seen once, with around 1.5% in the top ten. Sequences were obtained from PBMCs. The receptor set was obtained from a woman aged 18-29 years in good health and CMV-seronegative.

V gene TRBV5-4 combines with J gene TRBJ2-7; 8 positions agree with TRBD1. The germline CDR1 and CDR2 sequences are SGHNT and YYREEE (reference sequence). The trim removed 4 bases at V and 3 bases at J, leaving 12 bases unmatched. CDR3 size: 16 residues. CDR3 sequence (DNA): TGTGCCAGCAGCCCGGCATTGGGGACAGGTAACTACGAGCAGTACTTC. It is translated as CASSPALGTGNYEQYF.

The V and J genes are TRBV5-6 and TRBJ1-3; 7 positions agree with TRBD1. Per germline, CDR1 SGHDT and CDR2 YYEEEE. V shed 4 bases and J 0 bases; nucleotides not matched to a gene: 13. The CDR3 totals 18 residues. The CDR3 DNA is TGTGCCAGCAGCCTAATTGACAGGGAACCCACCTCTGGAAACACCATATATTTT. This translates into CASSLIDREPTSGNTIYF.

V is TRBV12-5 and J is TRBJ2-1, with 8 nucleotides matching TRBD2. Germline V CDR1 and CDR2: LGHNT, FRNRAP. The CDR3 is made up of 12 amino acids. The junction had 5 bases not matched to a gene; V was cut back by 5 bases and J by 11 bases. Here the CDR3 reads CASGLLAGKQFF. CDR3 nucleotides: TGTGCTAGTGGTCTCTTAGCGGGAAAGCAGTTCTTC.

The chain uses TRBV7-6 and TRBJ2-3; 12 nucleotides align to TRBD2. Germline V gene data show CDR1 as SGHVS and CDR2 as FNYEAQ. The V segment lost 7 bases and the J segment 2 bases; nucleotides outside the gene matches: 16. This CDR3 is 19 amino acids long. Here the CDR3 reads CASTLGLAGPEGPTDTQYF. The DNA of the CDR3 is TGTGCCAGCACCCTGGGACTAGCGGGCCCAGAGGGCCCCACAGATACGCAGTATTTT.

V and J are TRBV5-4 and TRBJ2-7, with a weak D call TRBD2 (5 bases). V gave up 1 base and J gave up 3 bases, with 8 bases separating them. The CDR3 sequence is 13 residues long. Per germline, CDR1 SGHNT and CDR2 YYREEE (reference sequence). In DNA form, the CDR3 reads TGTGCCAGCAGCTTGTGGGCGGGCTACGAGCAGTACTTC. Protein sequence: CASSLWAGYEQYF.

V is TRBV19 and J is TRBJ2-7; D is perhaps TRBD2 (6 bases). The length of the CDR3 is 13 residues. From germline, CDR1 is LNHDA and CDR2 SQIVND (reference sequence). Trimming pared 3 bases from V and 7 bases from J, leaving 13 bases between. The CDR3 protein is CASSMSQGGEQYF. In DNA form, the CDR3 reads TGTGCCAGTAGTATGAGTCAGGGAGGTGAGCAGTACTTC.

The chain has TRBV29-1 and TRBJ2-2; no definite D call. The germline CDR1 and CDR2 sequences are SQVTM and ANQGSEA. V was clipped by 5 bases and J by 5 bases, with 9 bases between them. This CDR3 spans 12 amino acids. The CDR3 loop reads CSVLERTGELFF. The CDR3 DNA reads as TGCAGCGTTTTAGAGAGGACCGGGGAGCTGTTTTTT.

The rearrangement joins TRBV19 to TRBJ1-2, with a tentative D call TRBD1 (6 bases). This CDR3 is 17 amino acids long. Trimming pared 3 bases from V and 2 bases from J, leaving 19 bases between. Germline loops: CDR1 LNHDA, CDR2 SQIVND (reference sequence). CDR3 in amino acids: CASSMDLFGQQNYGYTF. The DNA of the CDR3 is TGTGCCAGTAGTATGGACCTTTTCGGACAGCAGAACTATGGCTACACCTTC.

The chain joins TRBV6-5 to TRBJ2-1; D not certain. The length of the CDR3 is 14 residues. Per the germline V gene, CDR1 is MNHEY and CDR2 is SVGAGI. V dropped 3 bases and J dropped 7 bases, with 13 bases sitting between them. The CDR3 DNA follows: TGTGCCAGCAGTTATCAAGCGAACCGAAATGAGCAGTTCTTC. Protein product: CASSYQANRNEQFF.

The CDR3 nucleotides read TGTGCCAGCAGTTTCGACCTAGCGCAGTACGAGCAGTACTTC. The encoded protein is CASSFDLAQYEQYF. The rearrangement uses TRBV5-6 and TRBJ2-7; maybe TRBD2 (6 bases). V lost 5 bases and J lost 4, with 16 bases in between. The CDR3 contains 14 residues. The V gene's germline CDR1 is SGHDT and CDR2 YYEEEE. Full variable domain (remainder filled in from reference TRBV5-6 and TRBJ2-7): DAGVTQSPTHLIKTRGQQVTLRCSPKSGHDTVSWYQQALGQGPQFIFQYYEEEERQRGNFPDRFSGHQFPNYSSELNVNALLLGDSALYLCASSFDLAQYEQYFGPGTRLTVT.

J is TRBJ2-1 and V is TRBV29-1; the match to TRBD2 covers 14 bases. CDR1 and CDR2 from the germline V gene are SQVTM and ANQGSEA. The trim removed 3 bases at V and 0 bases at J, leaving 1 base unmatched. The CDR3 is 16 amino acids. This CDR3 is CSVEGTSGSSYNEQFF. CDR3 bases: TGCAGCGTTGAGGGGACTAGCGGGAGCTCCTACAATGAGCAGTTCTTC.

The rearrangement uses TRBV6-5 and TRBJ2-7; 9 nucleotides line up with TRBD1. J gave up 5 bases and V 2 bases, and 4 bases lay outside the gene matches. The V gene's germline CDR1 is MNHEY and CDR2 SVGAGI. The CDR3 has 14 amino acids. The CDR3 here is CASSYTGGWNEQYF. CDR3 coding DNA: TGTGCCAGCAGTTACACAGGGGGCTGGAACGAGCAGTACTTC.

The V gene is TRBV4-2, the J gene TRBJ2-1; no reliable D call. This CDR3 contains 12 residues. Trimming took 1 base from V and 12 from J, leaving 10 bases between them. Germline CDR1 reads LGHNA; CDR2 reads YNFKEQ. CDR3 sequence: CASSQGDLGQFF. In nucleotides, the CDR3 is TGTGCCAGCAGCCAAGGTGACTTAGGGCAGTTCTTC.

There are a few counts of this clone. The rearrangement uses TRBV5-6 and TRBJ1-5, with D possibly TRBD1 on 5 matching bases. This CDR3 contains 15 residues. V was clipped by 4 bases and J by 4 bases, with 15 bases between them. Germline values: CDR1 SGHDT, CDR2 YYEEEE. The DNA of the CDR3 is TGTGCCAGCAGCGCCCAGGGTATTGGAAATCAGCCCCAGCATTTT. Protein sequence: CASSAQGIGNQPQHF. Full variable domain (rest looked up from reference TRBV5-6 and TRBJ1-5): DAGVTQSPTHLIKTRGQQVTLRCSPKSGHDTVSWYQQALGQGPQFIFQYYEEEERQRGNFPDRFSGHQFPNYSSELNVNALLLGDSALYLCASSAQGIGNQPQHFGDGTRLSIL.

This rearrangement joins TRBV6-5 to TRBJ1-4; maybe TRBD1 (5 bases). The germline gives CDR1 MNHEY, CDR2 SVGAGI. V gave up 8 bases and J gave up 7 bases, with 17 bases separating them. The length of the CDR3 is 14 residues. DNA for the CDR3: TGTGCCAGCGCAAACAGGCGCGAGCTTGAAAAACTGTTTTTT. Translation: CASANRRELEKLFF.

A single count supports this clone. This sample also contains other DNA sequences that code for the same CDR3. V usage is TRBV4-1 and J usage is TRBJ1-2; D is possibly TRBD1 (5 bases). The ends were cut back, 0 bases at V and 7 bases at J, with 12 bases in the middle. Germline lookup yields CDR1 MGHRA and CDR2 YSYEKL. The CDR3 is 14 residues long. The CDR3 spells CASSQETGLSGYTF. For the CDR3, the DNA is TGCGCCAGCAGCCAAGAAACAGGCCTCAGTGGCTACACCTTC.

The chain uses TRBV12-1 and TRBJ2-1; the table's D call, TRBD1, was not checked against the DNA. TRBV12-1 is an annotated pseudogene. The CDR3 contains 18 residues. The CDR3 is CASSFEPRQAIMNPGQFF. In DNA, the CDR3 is TGTGCCAGCAGCTTTGAGCCCCGACAGGCCATTATGAACCCGGGGCAGTTCTTC.

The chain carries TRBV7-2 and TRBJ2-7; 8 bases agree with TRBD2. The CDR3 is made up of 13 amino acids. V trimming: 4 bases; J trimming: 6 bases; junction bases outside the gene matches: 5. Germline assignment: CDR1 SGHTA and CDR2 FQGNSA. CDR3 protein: CASSSGLVGEQYF. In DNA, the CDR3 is TGTGCCAGCAGCTCGGGACTAGTGGGCGAGCAGTACTTC.

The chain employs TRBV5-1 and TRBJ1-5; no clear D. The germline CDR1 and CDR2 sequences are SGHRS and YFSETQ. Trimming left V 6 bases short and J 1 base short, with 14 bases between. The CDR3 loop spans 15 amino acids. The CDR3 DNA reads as TGCGCCAGCAAGACCGGACCGGGAAGCAATCAGCCCCAGCATTTT. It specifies CASKTGPGSNQPQHF. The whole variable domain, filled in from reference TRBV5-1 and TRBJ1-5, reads KAGVTQTPRYLIKTRGQQVTLSCSPISGHRSVSWYQQTPGQGLQFLFEYFSETQRNKGNFPGRFSGRQFSNSRSEMNVSTLELGDSALYLCASKTGPGSNQPQHFGDGTRLSIL.

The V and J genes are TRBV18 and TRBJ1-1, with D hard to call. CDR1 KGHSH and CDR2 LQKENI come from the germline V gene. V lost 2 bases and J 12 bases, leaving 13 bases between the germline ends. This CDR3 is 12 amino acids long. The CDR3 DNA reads TGTGCCAGCTCACCAGGAGAAGGGAGATCTTTCTTT. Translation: CASSPGEGRSFF.